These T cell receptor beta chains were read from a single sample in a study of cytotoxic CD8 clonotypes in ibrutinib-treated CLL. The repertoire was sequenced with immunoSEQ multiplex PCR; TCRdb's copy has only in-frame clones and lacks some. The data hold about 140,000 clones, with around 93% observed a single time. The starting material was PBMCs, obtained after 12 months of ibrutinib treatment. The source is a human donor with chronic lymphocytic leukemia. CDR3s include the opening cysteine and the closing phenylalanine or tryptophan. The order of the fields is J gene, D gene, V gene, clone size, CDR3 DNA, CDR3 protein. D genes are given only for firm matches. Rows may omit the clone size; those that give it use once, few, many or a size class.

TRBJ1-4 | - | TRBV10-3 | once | TGTGCCATCAGTGATTTGGGATATAATGAAAAACTGTTTTTT | CAISDLGYNEKLFF
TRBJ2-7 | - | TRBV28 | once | TGTGCCAGCAGTCGGGGCCGAGGGACCTACGAGCAGTACTTC | CASSRGRGTYEQYF
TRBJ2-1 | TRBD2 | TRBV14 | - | TGTGCCAGCAGTTCCATCCGGGGGAGGGAGGGCCTCGGCAATGAGCAGTTCTTC | CASSSIRGREGLGNEQFF
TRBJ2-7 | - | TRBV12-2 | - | TGTGCAAGTCGCGCTACTCCAACGGGACCCAAGGCCTCGCAGTACTTC | CASRATPTGPKASQYF
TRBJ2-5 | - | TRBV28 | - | TGTGCCAGCAGTTTGAGGAGGGTGGGGGAGACCCAGTACTTC | CASSLRRVGETQYF
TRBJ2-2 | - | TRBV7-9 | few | TGTGCCAGCAGCACGGGGCCTACCGGGGAGCTGTTTTTT | CASSTGPTGELFF
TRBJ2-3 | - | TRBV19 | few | TGTGCCAGTAGTATAGGGCCCGAGTTTCCTAGCACAGATACGCAGTATTTT | CASSIGPEFPSTDTQYF
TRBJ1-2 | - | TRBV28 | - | TGTGCCAGCAGCCTAGGGGACCCCGGATCGGGAGGCTACACCTTC | CASSLGDPGSGGYTF
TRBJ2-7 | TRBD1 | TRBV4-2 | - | TGTGCCAGCAGCCAAGTTCTGGACAGGGAGACCTCCTACGAGCAGTACTTC | CASSQVLDRETSYEQYF
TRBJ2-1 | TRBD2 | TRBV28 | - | TGTGCCTACGGGACTAGCGGCTACAATGAGCAGTTCTTC | CAYGTSGYNEQFF
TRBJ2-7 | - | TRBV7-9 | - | TGTGCCAGCAGCCGATTCGACAGTTCCTACGAGCAGTACTTC | CASSRFDSSYEQYF
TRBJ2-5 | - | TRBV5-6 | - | TGTGCCAGCTTGGGGACGGTCCGGGAGACCCAGTACTTC | CASLGTVRETQYF
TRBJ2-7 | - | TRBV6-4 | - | TGTGCCAGCAGCCCCAGTCCTTCCTACGAGCAGTACTTC | CASSPSPSYEQYF
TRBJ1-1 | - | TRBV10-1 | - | TGCGCCAGCAGCCCCGGGGGCTCGAGGAACACTGAAGCTTTCTTT | CASSPGGSRNTEAFF
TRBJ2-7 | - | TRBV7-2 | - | TGTGCCAGCAGCTCCGGGACTGCCTCCTACGAGCAGTACTTC | CASSSGTASYEQYF